The clone carrying this TCR beta chain was found a few times. As yet, its antigen is unknown. This specimen belongs to a study of shared clonotypes between healthy human individuals. General study results and limits: Between several donors, naive CD4 clonotypes were shared at a level of about 5%. The study drew on few donors, limiting represented genetic and exposure-history diversity. Tissues were not sampled, only blood, and their repertoires likely differ.

The repertoire was sequenced with immunoSEQ multiplex PCR; TCRdb's copy has only in-frame clones and lacks some. The table has about 680,000 clones, 55% to 85% seen once; the top ten hold 1.5% to 2%. The healthy adult donors were HIV-negative and reported no recent acute infections or vaccinations. The sequence was collected from a woman in her thirties in good health. The sample was memory CD4+ T cells sorted from blood. Specified subset: CD45RA-negative fraction.

The CDR3 nucleotides are TGTGCCACGGGGACAGGGGCTTCAGAGACCCAGTACTTC. This translates into CATGTGASETQYF. The chain links TRBV11-2 to TRBJ2-5, with TRBD1 identical over 10 bases. CDR1 is SGHAT, CDR2 FQNNGV, per germline. The CDR3 has 13 residues. V was pared by 10 bases and J by 4 bases, with 6 bases of the junction left unmatched. The variable domain in full, with the rest retrieved from reference TRBV11-2 and TRBJ2-5, is EAGVAQSPRYKIIEKRQSVAFWCNPISGHATLYWYQQILGQGPKLLIQFQNNGVVDDSQLPKDRFSAERLKGVDSTLKIQPAKLEDSAVYLCATGTGASETQYFGPGTRLLVL.